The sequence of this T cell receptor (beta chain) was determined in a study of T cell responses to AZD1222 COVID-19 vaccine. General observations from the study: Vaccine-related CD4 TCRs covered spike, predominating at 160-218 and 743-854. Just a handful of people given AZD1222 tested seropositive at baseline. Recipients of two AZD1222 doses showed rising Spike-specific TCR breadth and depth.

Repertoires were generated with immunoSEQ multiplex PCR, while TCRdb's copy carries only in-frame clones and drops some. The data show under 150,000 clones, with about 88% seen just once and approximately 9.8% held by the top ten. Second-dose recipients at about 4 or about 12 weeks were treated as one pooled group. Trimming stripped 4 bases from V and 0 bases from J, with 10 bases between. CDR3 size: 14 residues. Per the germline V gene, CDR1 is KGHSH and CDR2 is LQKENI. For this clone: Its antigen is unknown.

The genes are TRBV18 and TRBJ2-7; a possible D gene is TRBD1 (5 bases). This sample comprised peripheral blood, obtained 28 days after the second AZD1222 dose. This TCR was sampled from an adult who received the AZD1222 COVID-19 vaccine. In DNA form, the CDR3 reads TGTGCCAGCTCACTGGGGCAGGCCTCCTACGAGCAGTACTTC. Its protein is CASSLGQASYEQYF.